This TCR beta chain appears in the sequencing data of a study of cytomegalovirus exposure and HLA in healthy donors. Study findings and constraints: The productive fraction for most TCR beta V segments was about 87% or about 30% in an earlier analysis. The study put 150 or so TCR beta chains on its list as cytomegalovirus-associated.

Of note for this clone: The antigen is not known.

This CDR3 spans 14 amino acids. Trimming removed 2 bases from V and 3 bases from J, with 11 bases in between. CDR1 SGHAT and CDR2 FQNNGV come from the germline V gene. Primers for the PCR totalled 60 Vbeta and 13 Jbeta. Generated by immunoSEQ multiplex PCR, the TCRdb table keeps only in-frame clones and is missing some. This table holds 190,000 or so clones, around three quarters found once. V usage is TRBV11-2 and J usage is TRBJ2-7; tentative D call: TRBD1 (7 bases). The sample comprised PBMCs. This clonotype originated in a boy aged 5-17 years in good health and CMV-seronegative. This chain's CDR3 is CASSLQGGFYEQYF. In DNA form, the CDR3 reads TGTGCCAGCAGCTTACAGGGGGGTTTCTACGAGCAGTACTTC. The full variable domain, in which reference TRBV11-2 and TRBJ2-7 provide the parts outside the CDR3, is EAGVAQSPRYKIIEKRQSVAFWCNPISGHATLYWYQQILGQGPKLLIQFQNNGVVDDSQLPKDRFSAERLKGVDSTLKIQPAKLEDSAVYLCASSLQGGFYEQYFGPGTRLTVT.